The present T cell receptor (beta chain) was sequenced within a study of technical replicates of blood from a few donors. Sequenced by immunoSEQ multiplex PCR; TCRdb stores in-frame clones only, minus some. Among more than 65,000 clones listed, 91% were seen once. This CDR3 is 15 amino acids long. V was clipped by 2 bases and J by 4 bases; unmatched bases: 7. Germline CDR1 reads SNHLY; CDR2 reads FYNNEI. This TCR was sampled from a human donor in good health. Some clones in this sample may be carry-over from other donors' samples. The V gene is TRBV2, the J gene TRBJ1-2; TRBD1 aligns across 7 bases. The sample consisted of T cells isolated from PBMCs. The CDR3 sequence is CASSEQRQGFYGYTF. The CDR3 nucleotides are TGTGCCAGCAGTGAACAGAGACAGGGTTTCTATGGCTACACCTTC. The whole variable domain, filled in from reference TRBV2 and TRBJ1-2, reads EPEVTQTPSHQVTQMGQEVILRCVPISNHLYFYWYRQILGQKVEFLVSFYNNEISEKSEIFDDQFSVERPDGSNFTLKIRSTKLEDSAMYFCASSEQRQGFYGYTFGSGTRLTVV.